The present entry profiles one T cell receptor beta chain with its context. These data come from a study of blood T cell repertoires in COVID-19. Across the whole study: The analysed material was cDNA or gDNA that came from T cells, B-cell-depleted T cells, or PBMCs.

Trimming pared 0 bases from V and 3 bases from J, leaving 8 bases between. The CDR3 has 15 residues. CDR1 is PRHDT, CDR2 FYEKMQ, per germline (reference sequence). Data came from immunoSEQ multiplex PCR; TCRdb stores just in-frame clones and leaves some out. The profile covers roughly 190,000 clones, with approximately 80% appearing a single time and around 11% taken by the ten largest. The clonotype comes from a woman aged 45 to 65 with acute or convalescent COVID-19. Sequences were obtained from peripheral blood. V is TRBV13 and J is TRBJ2-2; D unresolved. This CDR3 reads CASSLGEAYTGELFF. In nucleotides, the CDR3 is TGTGCCAGCAGCTTAGGCGAGGCATACACCGGGGAGCTGTTTTTT.